The subject of this entry is one TCR beta chain. The antigen it recognizes is unknown. Per-base qualities were not stored, and no clone one base away is much larger. Inclusive of the bounding cysteine and phenylalanine, the CDR3 is 12 residues long. Only the CDR3 DNA is retained, 36 bases long and in frame from the first base. Via the germline V gene, CDR1 is KGHSH and CDR2 LQKENI. V is clipped by 3 bases and J by 3 bases, and the sequence between their germline boundaries is 4 bases long. The data were obtained in a study of T cells after somatic rescue of genetic block (dated by TCRdb to 2020 to 2021). For the study in its entirety: The study assessed how robust, over the long term, a T-cell system was when the system had developed through somatic rescue of a genetic block in T-cell development.

Library method: the immunoSEQ multiplex PCR assay. This immuneACCESS table, as held by TCRdb, lists in-frame sequences with V and J called but not all clones. Of the missing ones, under half trace to an unresolved V gene in checked studies; the others have no known cause. The sample table holds about 15,000 clones, of which roughly three quarters were seen once. The ten largest clones add up to 27% of the sample. The chain is made from TRBV18 and TRBJ2-3, with an unclear D gene assignment. This clonotype was obtained from a young man. Source material: peripheral blood mononuclear cells (PBMCs). CDR3 region: CASSPRTDTQYF. The DNA sequence is as follows: TGTGCCAGCTCACCTAGGACAGATACGCAGTATTTT.